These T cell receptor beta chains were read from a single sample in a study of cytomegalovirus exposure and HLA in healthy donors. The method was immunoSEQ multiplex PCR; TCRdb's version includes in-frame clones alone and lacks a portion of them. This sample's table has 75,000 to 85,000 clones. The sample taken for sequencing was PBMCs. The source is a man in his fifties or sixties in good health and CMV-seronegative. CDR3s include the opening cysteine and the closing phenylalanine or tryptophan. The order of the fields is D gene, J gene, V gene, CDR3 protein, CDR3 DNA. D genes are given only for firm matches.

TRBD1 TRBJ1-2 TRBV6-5 CASSYTGGYGYTF TGTGCCAGCAGTTACACAGGGGGCTATGGCTACACCTTC
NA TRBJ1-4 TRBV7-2 CASRFQGGEKLFF TGTGCCAGCAGATTCCAGGGTGGTGAAAAACTGTTTTTT
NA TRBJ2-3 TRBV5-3 CARSQNGQPIMSTDTQYF TGTGCCAGAAGCCAAAATGGACAGCCGATAATGAGCACAGATACGCAGTATTTT
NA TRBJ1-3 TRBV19 CASGPRGAYGNTIYF TGTGCAAGTGGCCCCCGGGGGGCCTATGGAAACACCATATATTTT
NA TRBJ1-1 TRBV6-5 CASSPPGGRGGAFF TGTGCCAGCAGCCCTCCCGGCGGCCGCGGGGGAGCTTTCTTT
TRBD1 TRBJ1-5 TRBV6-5 CASGQGGVQPQHF TGTGCGTCGGGACAGGGAGGGGTTCAGCCCCAGCATTTT
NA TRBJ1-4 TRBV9 CASSTRGGVWEKLFF TGTGCCAGCAGCACGAGGGGGGGGGTGTGGGAAAAACTGTTTTTT
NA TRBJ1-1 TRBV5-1 CASSSDTLNTEAFF TGCGCCAGCAGCTCTGACACCTTGAACACTGAAGCTTTCTTT
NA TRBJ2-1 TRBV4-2 CASSQEMRDYEQFF TGTGCCAGCAGCCAAGAGATGAGGGACTATGAGCAGTTCTTC
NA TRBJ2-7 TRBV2 CASSAQGAYEQYF TGTGCCAGCAGTGCTCAGGGTGCCTACGAGCAGTACTTC
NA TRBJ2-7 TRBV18 CASTTGTGEYEQYF TGTGCCAGCACAACCGGGACGGGGGAATACGAGCAGTACTTC
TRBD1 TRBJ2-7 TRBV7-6 CASSLGTAYEQYF TGTGCCAGCAGCTTGGGGACAGCCTACGAGCAGTACTTC
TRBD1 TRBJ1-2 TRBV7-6 CASSPQDRVWDGYTF TGTGCCAGCAGCCCCCAAGACAGGGTCTGGGATGGCTACACCTTC
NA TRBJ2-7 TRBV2 CASSENVATYEQYF TGTGCCAGCAGTGAAAACGTAGCCACCTACGAGCAGTACTTC